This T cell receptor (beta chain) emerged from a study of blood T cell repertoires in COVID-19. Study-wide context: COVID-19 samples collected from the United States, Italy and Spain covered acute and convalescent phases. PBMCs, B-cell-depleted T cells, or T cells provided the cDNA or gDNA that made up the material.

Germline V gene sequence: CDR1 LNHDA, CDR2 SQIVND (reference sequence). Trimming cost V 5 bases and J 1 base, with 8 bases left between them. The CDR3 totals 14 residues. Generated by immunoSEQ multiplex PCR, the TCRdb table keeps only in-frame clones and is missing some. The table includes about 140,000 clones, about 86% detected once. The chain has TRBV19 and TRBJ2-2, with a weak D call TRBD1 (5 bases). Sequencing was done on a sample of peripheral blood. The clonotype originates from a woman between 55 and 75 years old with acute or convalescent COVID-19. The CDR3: CASSGQGNTGELFF. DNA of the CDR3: TGTGCCAGTAGTGGGCAGGGGAACACCGGGGAGCTGTTTTTT.